This T cell receptor beta chain is from a study of regulatory T cells in long-lasting Graves disease. This clonotype was seen once. Its target is unknown. CDR1 is MNHNS and CDR2 is SASEGT in the germline V gene. Deletions cut 8 bases from V and 6 bases from J, with 23 bases between. The CDR3 runs to 15 residues. Study-wide points: Persistent disease was associated with favored TRBV28 usage and with favored use of TRBJ1-2 and TRBJ2-5.

The time point: newly diagnosed GD, antithyroid drugs for less than 3 months. The TCR library used RNA extracted from PBMCs. Both iRepertoire HTBI primers and Arm-PCR of CDR3 regions were used to build the TCR beta libraries. TCRdb ran MiXCR on the multiplex PCR reads and lists one entry per CDR3 protein. The sample contains roughly 420,000 distinct CDR3 sequences, roughly 17% of which appear only once. This sample also appeared in a second study, on T cells in Graves' hyperthyroidism and ophthalmopathy. From that second work: The primer set for the first-round RT-PCR of the TCR CDR3 was HTBI. Ophthalmopathy was distinguished from stable hyperthyroidism by 13 V-J signatures.

This clonotype was sampled from a woman aged 18-35 years with Graves disease. The sequencing here drew on peripheral blood mononuclear cells (PBMCs), taken at new diagnosis, from a patient treated with antithyroid drugs. The chain has TRBV6-1 and TRBJ2-7; D not resolved. In DNA form, the CDR3 reads TGTGCCAGCTCAGAAGGGATCATTAAAAGTCCCGAGCAGTACTTC. Translating it yields CASSEGIIKSPEQYF.